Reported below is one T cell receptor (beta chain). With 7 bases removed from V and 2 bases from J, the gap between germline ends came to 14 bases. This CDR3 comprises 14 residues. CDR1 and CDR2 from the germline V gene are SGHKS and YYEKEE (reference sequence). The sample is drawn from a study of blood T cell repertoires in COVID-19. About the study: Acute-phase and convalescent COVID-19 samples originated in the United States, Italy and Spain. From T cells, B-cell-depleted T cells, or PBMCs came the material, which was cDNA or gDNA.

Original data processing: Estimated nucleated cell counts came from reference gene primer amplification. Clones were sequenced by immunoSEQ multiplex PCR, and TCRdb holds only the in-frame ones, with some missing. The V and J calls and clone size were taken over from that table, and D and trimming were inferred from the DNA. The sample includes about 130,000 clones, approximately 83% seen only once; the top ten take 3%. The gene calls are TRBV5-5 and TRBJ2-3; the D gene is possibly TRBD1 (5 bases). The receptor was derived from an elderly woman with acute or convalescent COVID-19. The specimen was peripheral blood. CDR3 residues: CASGSGAYTDTQYF. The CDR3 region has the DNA TGTGCCAGCGGTTCTGGGGCATACACAGATACGCAGTATTTT.